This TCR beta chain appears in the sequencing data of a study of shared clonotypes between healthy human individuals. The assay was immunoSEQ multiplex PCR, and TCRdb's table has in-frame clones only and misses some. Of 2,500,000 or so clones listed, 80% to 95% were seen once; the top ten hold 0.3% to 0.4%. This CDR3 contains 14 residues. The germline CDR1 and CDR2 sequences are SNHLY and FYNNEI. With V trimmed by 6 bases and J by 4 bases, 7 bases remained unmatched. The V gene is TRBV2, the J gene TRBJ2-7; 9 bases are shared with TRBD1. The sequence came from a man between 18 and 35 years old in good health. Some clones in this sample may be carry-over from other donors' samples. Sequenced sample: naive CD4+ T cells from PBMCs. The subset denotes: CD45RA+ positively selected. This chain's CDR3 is CASSVGQGRYEQYF. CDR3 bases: TGTGCCAGCAGCGTGGGACAGGGAAGGTACGAGCAGTACTTC.